This T cell receptor beta chain was recorded in a study of T cell clonotyping in hematopoietic cell transplantation. Turning to the study itself: Recipients' pretransplant samples followed cytoreduction.

CDR1 and CDR2 from the germline V gene are LGHNA and YSLEER. The V end lost 0 bases, the J end lost 0 bases, and 23 bases lay between the germline ends. There are 21 residues in the CDR3. General study results and limits: At the given depth, recipient repertoires were over 95% de novo clonotypes. Recipient TCR diversity dropped after transplant; expanded clonotypes rose from day 30 to 180.

Time point reported: recipient sample about 28 days before transplant, after cytoreduction. Blood collection times were about day -28 and days 30, 100, 180 posttransplant. Comments on this clone: Its antigen is currently unknown.

Clones were read by immunoSEQ multiplex PCR, and TCRdb kept only the in-frame ones, dropping some. In the table there are roughly 30,000 clones, approximately 80% of which are singletons. This sample comprised peripheral blood mononuclear cells, obtained before stem cell transplant. The TCR was taken from a woman aged 25 to 39 with chronic myeloid leukemia. Some clones in this sample may be carry-over from other donors' samples. The rearrangement joins TRBV4-3 to TRBJ2-2; D might be TRBD1 (6 bases). The CDR3 sequence: CASSQDLPGQGPLSNTGELFF. For the CDR3, the DNA is TGCGCCAGCAGCCAAGACCTTCCGGGACAAGGTCCACTCTCGAACACCGGGGAGCTGTTTTTT.